Listed here is a single T cell receptor beta chain. Its binding antigen is unknown. Base-call qualities are not available, and no considerably larger clone is one nucleotide away. The data are from a study of T cell clonotyping in hematopoietic cell transplantation (dated by TCRdb to 2020 to 2022). Concerning the study at large: The study collected more than 120 blood samples from 30 to 35 consecutive transplant recipients and their related donors. Recruitment of patients ran from 2015 to early 2017, and follow-up continued until September 2020 or until death. What the authors observed across the whole study: The sample size was limited and the cells went unsorted, which meant the CD4 and CD8 repertoire contributions could not be told apart. Donor and pretransplant recipient Inverse Simpson Index values predicted broader posttransplant TCR repertoire diversity. Only a small fraction of recipient repertoires overlapped donor repertoires, with over 97% appearing de novo at the given depth. After transplant, TCR diversity in recipients dropped, and pathologically expanded clonotypes climbed progressively between day 30 and day 180.

The immunoSEQ assay, a bias-controlled multiplex PCR with V- and J-specific primers, was used to amplify TCR beta CDR3 regions from genomic DNA. In a second PCR step, the CDR3 amplicons were tagged with a proprietary barcode plus Illumina adapter sequences. An Illumina MiSeq instrument was used for sequencing of the CDR3 libraries. As for how the authors treated the data: Export and quality control were handled in immunoSEQ Analyzer 3.0, while downstream analyses relied on R Bioconductor and Immunarch. Repertoire metrics were calculated using only productive rearrangements within the normalized downsampled data set. Clonotypes larger than 5 templates in the normalized cohort were defined as pathologically expanded. Repertoire diversity was measured with the Inverse Simpson Index. CMV-specificity analyses were carried out on the non-normalized data set to capture all clonotypes. This immuneACCESS table, as held by TCRdb, lists in-frame sequences with V and J called but not all clones. Of the missing ones, under half trace to an unresolved V gene in checked studies; the others have no known cause. V, J and clone size reflect that table, while D and trimming were determined from the DNA. A total of some 10,000 clones appear in this sample, roughly 93% of them only once. The top ten constitute around 5.7% of the sample.

This specimen's time point label, per the study, means: 100 days after allo-HCT. Blood from recipients was drawn about 28 days before transplant and again at days 30, 100 and 180 after transplant. Nuclei Lysis Solution was used to extract genomic DNA from fresh or cryopreserved unfractionated peripheral blood mononuclear cells. The germline V gene encodes CDR1 LNHDA and CDR2 SQIVND (reference sequence). The cysteine opens and the phenylalanine closes a CDR3 of 14 amino acids. Only the CDR3 region is kept as DNA, spanning 42 bases read in frame from base 1. Clipping removes 2 bases from V and 1 base from J, with 2 as the unmatched junction base count.

This TCR was sampled from a male patient between 50 and 60 years old who had an allogeneic stem cell transplant from a related donor, so T cells may come from the graft donor. Some clones in this sample may be carry-over from other donors' samples. The rearrangement combines TRBV19 with TRBJ2-7; 7 middle bases align to TRBD2. The material sequenced was PBMCs, taken 100 days after allogeneic stem cell transplant. The CDR3 protein is CASSISSGSYEQYF. The DNA sequence is as follows: TGTGCCAGTAGTATATCTAGCGGATCCTACGAGCAGTACTTC.